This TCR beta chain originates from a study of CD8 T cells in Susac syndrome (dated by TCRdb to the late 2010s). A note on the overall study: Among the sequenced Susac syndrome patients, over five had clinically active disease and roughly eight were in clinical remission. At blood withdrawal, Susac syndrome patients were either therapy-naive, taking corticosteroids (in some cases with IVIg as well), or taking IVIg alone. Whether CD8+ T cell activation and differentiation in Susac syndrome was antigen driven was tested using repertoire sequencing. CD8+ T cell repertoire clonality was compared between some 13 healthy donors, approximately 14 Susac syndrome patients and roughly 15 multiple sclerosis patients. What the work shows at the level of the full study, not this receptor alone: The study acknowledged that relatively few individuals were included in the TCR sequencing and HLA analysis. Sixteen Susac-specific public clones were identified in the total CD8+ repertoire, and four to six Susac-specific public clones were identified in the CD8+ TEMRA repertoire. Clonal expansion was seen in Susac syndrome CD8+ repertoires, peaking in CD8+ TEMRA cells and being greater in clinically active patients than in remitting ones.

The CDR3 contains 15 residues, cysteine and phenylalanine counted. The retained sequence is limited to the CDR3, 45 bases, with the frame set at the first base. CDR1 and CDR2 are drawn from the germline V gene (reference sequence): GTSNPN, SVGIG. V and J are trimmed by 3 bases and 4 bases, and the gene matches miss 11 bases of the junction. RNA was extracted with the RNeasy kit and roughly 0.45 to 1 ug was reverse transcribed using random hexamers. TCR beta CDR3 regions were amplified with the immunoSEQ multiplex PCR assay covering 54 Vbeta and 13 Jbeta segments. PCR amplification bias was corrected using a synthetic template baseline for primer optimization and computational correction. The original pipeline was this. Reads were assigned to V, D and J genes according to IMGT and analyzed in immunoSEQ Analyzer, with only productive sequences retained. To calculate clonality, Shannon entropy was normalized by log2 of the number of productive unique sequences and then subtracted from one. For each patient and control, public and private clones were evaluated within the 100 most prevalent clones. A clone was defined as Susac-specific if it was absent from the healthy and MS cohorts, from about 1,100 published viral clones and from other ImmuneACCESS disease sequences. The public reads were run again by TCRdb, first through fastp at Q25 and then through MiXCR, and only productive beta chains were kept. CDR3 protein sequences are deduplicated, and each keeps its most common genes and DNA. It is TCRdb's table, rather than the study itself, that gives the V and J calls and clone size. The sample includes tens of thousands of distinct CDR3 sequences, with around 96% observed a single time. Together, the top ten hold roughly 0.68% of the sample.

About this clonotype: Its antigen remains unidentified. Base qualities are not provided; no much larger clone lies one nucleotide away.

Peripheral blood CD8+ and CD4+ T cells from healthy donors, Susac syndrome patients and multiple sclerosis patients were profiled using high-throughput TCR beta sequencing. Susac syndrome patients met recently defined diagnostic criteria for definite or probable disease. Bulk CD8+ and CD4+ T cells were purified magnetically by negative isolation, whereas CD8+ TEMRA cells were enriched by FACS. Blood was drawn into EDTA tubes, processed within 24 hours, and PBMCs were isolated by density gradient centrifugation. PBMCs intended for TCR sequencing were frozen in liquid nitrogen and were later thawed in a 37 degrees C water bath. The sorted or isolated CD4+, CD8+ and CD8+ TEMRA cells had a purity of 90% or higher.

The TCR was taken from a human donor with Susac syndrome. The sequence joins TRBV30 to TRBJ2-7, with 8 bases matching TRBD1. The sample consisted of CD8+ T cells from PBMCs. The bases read TGTGCCTGGAGCGCTATCCGGGACAGGACATACGAGCAGTACTTC. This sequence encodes CAWSAIRDRTYEQYF. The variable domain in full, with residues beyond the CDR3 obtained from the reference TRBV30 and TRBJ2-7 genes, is SQTIHQWPATLVQPVGSPLSLECTVEGTSNPNLYWYRQAAGRGLQLLFYSVGIGQISSEVPQNLSASRPQDRQFILSSKKLLLSDSGFYLCAWSAIRDRTYEQYFGPGTRLTVT.